One and the same sample provided the 25 T cell receptor beta chains below, sequenced in a study of beta chain features in type 1 diabetes. No antigen is known for these receptors. The isolated RNA, all of it, was reverse transcribed, so expressed TCRB transcripts were what got sequenced. Profiling relied on immunoSEQ multiplex PCR, and the TCRdb table lists in-frame clones only, not all of them. The profile shows 150,000 to 170,000 clones, over 9% of them singletons. Study-level findings and limits: Shortening that was moderate but significant affected the TCRB CDR3s of Type 1 diabetes patients in all four CD4+ subsets.

Sequences were obtained from central memory CD4+ T cells from blood. Receptor source: a man under 40 with type 1 diabetes.

V and J are TRBV5-4 and TRBJ2-3, with TRBD2 matching 12 bases. Germline V gene sequence: CDR1 SGHNT, CDR2 YYREEE (reference sequence). V shed 0 bases, J shed 5 bases, and the junction held 10 bases outside the gene matches. CDR3 length: 18 residues. CDR3 sequence: CASSLDPTSGRIGDTQYF. The CDR3 nucleotides read TGTGCCAGCAGCTTGGATCCGACTAGCGGGAGAATTGGAGATACGCAGTATTTT.

This sequence joins TRBV5-4 and TRBJ1-1, with TRBD1 as a possible D gene (6 bases). V lost 1 base and J 8 bases, leaving 18 bases between the germline ends. Germline V gene data show CDR1 as SGHNT and CDR2 as YYREEE (reference sequence). This CDR3 region has 15 residues. The CDR3 protein is CASSLSLAGAAEAFF. The DNA of the CDR3 is TGTGCCAGCAGCTTGAGTCTGGCAGGGGCAGCGGAAGCTTTCTTT. The complete variable domain, with remaining parts taken from reference TRBV5-4 and TRBJ1-1, reads ETGVTQSPTHLIKTRGQQVTLRCSSQSGHNTVSWYQQALGQGPQFIFQYYREEENGRGNFPPRFSGLQFPNYSSELNVNALELDDSALYLCASSLSLAGAAEAFFGQGTRLTVV.

The chain carries TRBV4-1 and TRBJ2-2, with TRBD1 identical over 7 bases. The CDR3 extends over 18 amino acids. After removal of 1 base from V and 0 bases from J, the junction contained 8 bases not matched to a gene. From germline, CDR1 is MGHRA and CDR2 YSYEKL. The CDR3 reads CASSQGGGQPSNTGELFF. The CDR3 bases are TGCGCCAGCAGCCAAGGAGGGGGCCAACCCTCGAACACCGGGGAGCTGTTTTTT.

This chain joins TRBV28 and TRBJ2-5; a weak D match, TRBD2 (5 bases). Between the trimmed V and J ends, which lost 8 bases and 3 bases, there was a span of 13 bases. There are 13 residues in the CDR3. Per germline, CDR1 MDHEN and CDR2 SYDVKM. The CDR3 here is CASGPGNEETQYF. Written as DNA, the CDR3 is TGTGCCAGCGGCCCGGGGAACGAAGAGACCCAGTACTTC.

The chain has TRBV5-1 and TRBJ2-3, with D uncertain. Germline values: CDR1 SGHRS, CDR2 YFSETQ. Between the trimmed V and J ends, which lost 4 bases and 2 bases, there was a span of 8 bases. The CDR3 consists of 13 residues. CDR3 in DNA: TGCGCCAGCAGCCCACAGTCCACAGATACGCAGTATTTT. This gives the protein CASSPQSTDTQYF.

This clone was seen more than once but under ten times. This chain joins TRBV28 and TRBJ2-1; 7 bases map to TRBD2. The CDR3 sequence is 14 residues long. In germline, CDR1 is MDHEN, CDR2 SYDVKM. J gave up 3 bases and V 7 bases, and 6 bases lay outside the gene matches. CDR3 in amino acids: CASKTSKDYNEQFF. In nucleotides, the CDR3 is TGTGCCAGCAAGACTAGCAAAGACTACAATGAGCAGTTCTTC.

The chain links TRBV28 to TRBJ1-2, with TRBD1 identical over 7 bases. This CDR3 spans 15 amino acids. Germline loops: CDR1 MDHEN, CDR2 SYDVKM. Trimming took 4 bases from V and 2 from J; bases not matched to a gene: 7. In DNA, the CDR3 is TGTGCCAGCAGTTCCATCCACAGGGGAAACTATGGCTACACCTTC. Translating gives CASSSIHRGNYGYTF.

This chain connects TRBV28 to TRBJ1-1; D ambiguous. The CDR3 runs to 16 residues. CDR1 is MDHEN and CDR2 is SYDVKM in the germline V gene. Trimming took 2 bases from V and 1 from J, leaving 14 bases between them. The CDR3 DNA follows: TGTGCCAGCAGTTTACTCCTCCGCGGAAAGAACACTGAAGCTTTCTTT. Translating it yields CASSLLLRGKNTEAFF. The complete variable domain, with remaining parts taken from reference TRBV28 and TRBJ1-1, reads DVKVTQSSRYLVKRTGEKVFLECVQDMDHENMFWYRQDPGLGLRLIYFSYDVKMKEKGDIPEGYSVSREKKERFSLILESASTNQTSMYLCASSLLLRGKNTEAFFGQGTRLTVV.

This clone was counted between two and nine times. The chain is built from TRBV28 and TRBJ2-7, with 7 nucleotides matching TRBD2. The J call is doubtful: the DNA matches TRBJ2-5 better. The CDR3 totals 15 residues. Germline CDR1 MDHEN, CDR2 SYDVKM. The CDR3 sequence is CASSSLRREFGTQYF. CDR3 sequence (DNA): TGTGCCAGCAGTTCCCTTAGGCGGGAGTTCGGGACCCAGTACTTC.

This clone showed up just a few times. J is TRBJ2-7 and V is TRBV11-2; 8 positions agree with TRBD1. This CDR3 spans 16 amino acids. Trimming took 2 bases from V and 5 from J; bases not matched to a gene: 11. Germline loops: CDR1 SGHAT, CDR2 FQNNGV. CDR3 nucleotide sequence: TGTGCCAGCAGCTTACGACGACTGAGGACAGGGAACGAGCAGTACTTC. This sequence encodes CASSLRRLRTGNEQYF.

DNA of the CDR3: TGTGCCAGCAGTACACCCGGGACAGGGGCCGCTGAAGCTTTCTTT. It is translated as CASSTPGTGAAEAFF. This chain links TRBV28 with TRBJ1-1; TRBD1 matches 10 bases. Germline V gene sequence: CDR1 MDHEN, CDR2 SYDVKM. J lost 6 bases, V lost 5 bases, and 9 bases had no gene match. The CDR3 is 15 residues long.

CDR3 bases: TGTGCCAGCAGCAGTCCGTACCTTGGACAGGGGCGGCAGCCCCAGCATTTT. Encoded protein: CASSSPYLGQGRQPQHF. This chain links TRBV21-1 with TRBJ1-5; the table calls TRBD1, which could not be checked here. TRBV21-1 is a recognized pseudogene. This CDR3 spans 17 amino acids.

This clone was counted between two and nine times. The genes are TRBV18 and TRBJ2-3; 8 nucleotides agree with TRBD2. Per germline, CDR1 KGHSH and CDR2 LQKENI. There are 18 residues in the CDR3. Germline trimming cut 2 bases from V and 1 base from J; bases unmatched to any gene: 11. CDR3 sequence reads: CASSPYRAGDGGTDTQYF. CDR3 DNA: TGTGCCAGCTCACCATATCGAGCGGGAGACGGGGGCACAGATACGCAGTATTTT.

V is TRBV28 and J is TRBJ1-3, with a tentative D call TRBD1 (6 bases). CDR3 size: 15 residues. Germline CDR1 reads MDHEN; CDR2 reads SYDVKM. The ends were cut back, 2 bases at V and 0 bases at J, with 8 bases in the middle. Here the CDR3 reads CASSLGGSSGNTIYF. DNA for the CDR3: TGTGCCAGCAGTTTAGGGGGCAGCTCTGGAAACACCATATATTTT.

This clone has more than one count but fewer than ten. This chain links TRBV6-6 with TRBJ2-7, with D possibly TRBD2 on 7 matching bases. Germline V gene sequence: CDR1 MNHNY, CDR2 SVGAGI (reference sequence). CDR3 size: 12 residues. Trimming left V 5 bases short and J 6 bases short, with 11 bases between. This CDR3 reads CASSGGAAEQYF. The CDR3 DNA follows: TGTGCCAGCAGTGGGGGGGCGGCCGAGCAGTACTTC.

V usage is TRBV28 and J usage is TRBJ1-5, with D possibly being TRBD1 (6 bases). This CDR3 contains 16 residues. Germline loops: CDR1 MDHEN, CDR2 SYDVKM. V lost 8 bases and J lost 1, with 18 bases in between. This CDR3 reads CASQGLTGSSNQPQHF. CDR3 nucleotide sequence: TGTGCCAGCCAAGGTCTAACAGGGTCAAGCAATCAGCCCCAGCATTTT. The complete variable domain, with remaining parts taken from reference TRBV28 and TRBJ1-5, reads DVKVTQSSRYLVKRTGEKVFLECVQDMDHENMFWYRQDPGLGLRLIYFSYDVKMKEKGDIPEGYSVSREKKERFSLILESASTNQTSMYLCASQGLTGSSNQPQHFGDGTRLSIL.

This clone occurred a few times. The chain combines TRBV28 with TRBJ2-1; tentative D call: TRBD1 (6 bases). The germline V and J ends were trimmed by 3 bases and 5 bases, with 14 bases remaining between them. CDR1 is MDHEN, CDR2 SYDVKM, per germline. CDR3 length: 15 amino acids. The CDR3 nucleotides are TGTGCCAGCAGTTTTGGACAGAAAGAAAACAATGAGCAGTTCTTC. Protein: CASSFGQKENNEQFF.

The table lists this clone with a few counts. V usage is TRBV4-2 and J usage is TRBJ2-5, with D maybe TRBD2 (5 bases). The V end lost 0 bases, the J end lost 5 bases, and 13 bases lay between the germline ends. There are 15 residues in the CDR3. The germline V gene encodes CDR1 LGHNA and CDR2 YNFKEQ. In nucleotides, the CDR3 is TGTGCCAGCAGCCAAGAATCGTCTAGCCCCGAGACCCAGTACTTC. Translation: CASSQESSSPETQYF.

This clone was seen more than once but under ten times. The genes are TRBV10-3 and TRBJ2-1; tentative D call: TRBD1 (6 bases). The CDR3 sequence is 14 residues long. Trimming cost V 10 bases and J 7 bases, with 20 bases left between them. Germline V lookup: CDR1 ENHRY, CDR2 SYGVKD. In DNA, the CDR3 is TGTGCCACTGAAGAGCAGGGGTCCCCTAATGAGCAGTTCTTC. This codes for CATEEQGSPNEQFF.

This sequence joins TRBV10-3 and TRBJ1-1; D not certain. This CDR3 has 14 residues. V was clipped by 6 bases and J by 7 bases, with 18 bases between them. Looked up from germline, CDR1 is ENHRY and CDR2 is SYGVKD. CDR3 coding DNA: TGTGCCATCAGCGACATTCAACTTAGGTTTGAAGCTTTCTTT. This gives the protein CAISDIQLRFEAFF.

This clone was observed a handful of times. The chain employs TRBV5-6 and TRBJ2-3, with 7 bases lining up with TRBD2. Per the germline V gene, CDR1 is SGHDT and CDR2 is YYEEEE. The CDR3 runs to 13 residues. After removal of 2 bases from V and 6 bases from J, the junction contained 3 bases not matched to a gene. This CDR3 reads CASSFWREDTQYF. The CDR3, as DNA: TGTGCCAGCAGCTTCTGGCGGGAGGATACGCAGTATTTT.

This clone was counted between two and nine times. This chain connects TRBV27 to TRBJ2-5; TRBD1 matches at 7 bases. The CDR3 consists of 13 residues. J gave up 5 bases and V 10 bases, and 10 bases lay outside the gene matches. CDR1 MNHEY and CDR2 SMNVEV come from the germline V gene (reference sequence). CDR3 nucleotides: TGTGCCACCTTCGACAGGGATCGGGAGACCCAGTACTTC. This codes for CATFDRDRETQYF.

The chain recombines TRBV27 with TRBJ1-2; TRBD1 agrees at 10 bases. The V gene end was trimmed by 4 bases and the J gene end by 1 base; junction bases not matched to a gene: 9. This CDR3 region has 17 residues. Germline loops: CDR1 MNHEY, CDR2 SMNVEV (reference sequence). The CDR3 DNA follows: TGTGCCAGCAGTTCAAGACCGGGACAGGGGATTAACTATGGCTACACCTTC. Translation gives CASSSRPGQGINYGYTF.

This clone was seen a few times. The chain links TRBV18 to TRBJ1-4; 8 bases line up with TRBD1. Germline V gene data show CDR1 as KGHSH and CDR2 as LQKENI. The CDR3 is made up of 16 amino acids. The trim removed 8 bases at V and 5 bases at J, leaving 13 bases unmatched. The CDR3 DNA sequence: TGTGCCAGCGCAATGCTTGGGGACAGGAAGAATGAAAAACTGTTTTTT. Amino acids: CASAMLGDRKNEKLFF.

The V call is TRBV7-9, the J call TRBJ2-7, with 8 nucleotides matching TRBD1. Germline values: CDR1 SEHNR, CDR2 FQNEAQ (reference sequence). The ends lost 5 bases at V and 2 bases at J; junction bases unmatched: 5. The CDR3 is 14 residues long. CDR3 in amino acids: CASSGQGFAYEQYF. In DNA, the CDR3 is TGTGCCAGCAGCGGACAGGGCTTTGCCTACGAGCAGTACTTC.